These T cell receptor beta chains were read from a single sample in a study of beta chain features in type 1 diabetes. The protocol was immunoSEQ multiplex PCR, while the TCRdb copy is restricted to in-frame clones and leaves out a portion. The table records about 150,000 clones, 11% of them present only once. The sample comprised central memory CD4+ T cells from blood. All receptors come from a man between 18 and 29 years old in good health. Both conserved end residues are part of each CDR3.

v_gene	j_gene	CDR3aa
TRBV18	TRBJ2-4	CASSPGGEGNIQYF
TRBV5-1	TRBJ2-3	CASSLIGGSTDTQYF
TRBV4-3	TRBJ2-5	CASSLYRQSQETQYF
TRBV28	TRBJ2-1	CASSAYNEQFF
TRBV18	TRBJ2-1	CASSPGSSGRLSNEQFF
TRBV5-4	TRBJ1-5	CASSPTGVEQPQHF
TRBV19	TRBJ2-1	CASSPRTSGRWNEQFF
TRBV28	TRBJ2-7	CASSAPLYEQYF
TRBV11-2	TRBJ1-1	CASSLTRDTEAFF
TRBV5-6	TRBJ2-2	CASSFRRRNTGELFF
TRBV9	TRBJ2-3	CASSAGQTDTQYF
TRBV10-3	TRBJ2-7	CAISGQSFRDFYEQYF
TRBV4-3	TRBJ2-7	CASSQDGTSGYEQYF